The 17 T cell receptor beta chains given below trace back to one sample, sequenced in a study of cytomegalovirus exposure and HLA in healthy donors. Both 60 Vbeta primers and 13 Jbeta primers went into the PCR. TCRdb's table, derived via immunoSEQ multiplex PCR, lists solely in-frame clones and lacks some. The top ten hold roughly 0.38% of the sample, which has over 150,000 clones, roughly 84% seen once. The sample taken for sequencing was PBMCs. These receptor sequences come from a boy between 2 and 10 years old in good health and CMV-seronegative.

The V and J genes are TRBV19 and TRBJ2-1; TRBD1 agrees at 12 bases. Per the germline V gene, CDR1 is LNHDA and CDR2 is SQIVND (reference sequence). The J segment lost 7 bases and the V segment lost 4 bases, leaving 8 bases of the junction unmatched. The CDR3 length is 16 residues. The CDR3 sequence: CASSSTGQGAENEQFF. The CDR3 nucleotides are TGTGCCAGTAGTAGCACGGGACAGGGGGCTGAGAATGAGCAGTTCTTC.

V and J are TRBV2 and TRBJ2-1, with TRBD2 as a possible D gene (6 bases). V was cut by 6 bases and J by 0 bases, with 18 bases left in between. The CDR3 covers 17 residues. Germline V gives CDR1 SNHLY, CDR2 FYNNEI. The CDR3 bases are TGTGCCAGCAGCTATTTAGCGGCCCAGAGCTCCTACAATGAGCAGTTCTTC. It is translated as CASSYLAAQSSYNEQFF. The full variable domain, completed using reference TRBV2 and TRBJ2-1, is EPEVTQTPSHQVTQMGQEVILRCVPISNHLYFYWYRQILGQKVEFLVSFYNNEISEKSEIFDDQFSVERPDGSNFTLKIRSTKLEDSAMYFCASSYLAAQSSYNEQFFGPGTRLTVL.

The CDR3 region is CASSLETSGSTDTQYF. CDR3 sequence (DNA): TGTGCCAGCAGCTTAGAGACTAGCGGTAGCACAGATACGCAGTATTTT. The rearrangement uses TRBV7-2 and TRBJ2-3; 9 positions agree with TRBD2. Germline V lookup: CDR1 SGHTA, CDR2 FQGNSA. The CDR3 is 16 residues long. Trimming cost V 1 base and J 0 bases; bases outside gene matches: 2.

The rearrangement uses TRBV12-5 and TRBJ2-1, with 7 nucleotides matching TRBD1. CDR1 and CDR2 (germline): LGHNT, FRNRAP. CDR3 length: 14 amino acids. V trimming: 6 bases; J trimming: 2 bases; junction bases outside the gene matches: 4. The CDR3 loop reads CASGPRGTYNEQFF. CDR3 in DNA: TGTGCTAGTGGACCCAGGGGGACCTACAATGAGCAGTTCTTC.

The chain employs TRBV5-1 and TRBJ1-2; perhaps TRBD1 as D (6 bases). Trimming took off 4 bases at V and 2 bases at J, with 12 bases between the two ends. Per germline, CDR1 SGHRS and CDR2 YFSETQ. This CDR3 spans 14 amino acids. CDR3: CASSLGTRNYGYTF. CDR3 DNA sequence: TGCGCCAGCAGCCTAGGGACACGAAACTATGGCTACACCTTC. Together with reference TRBV5-1 and TRBJ1-2, the CDR3 gives the full variable domain: KAGVTQTPRYLIKTRGQQVTLSCSPISGHRSVSWYQQTPGQGLQFLFEYFSETQRNKGNFPGRFSGRQFSNSRSEMNVSTLELGDSALYLCASSLGTRNYGYTFGSGTRLTVV.

This clone was recorded a few times. The rearrangement uses TRBV15 and TRBJ1-2; D may be TRBD1 (5 bases). The CDR3 is 14 amino acids. The ends were cut back, 0 bases at V and 4 bases at J, with 9 bases in the middle. Germline values: CDR1 LNHNV, CDR2 YYDKDF (reference sequence). CDR3 coding DNA: TGTGCCACCAGCAGAGAGCAGGGCTTCTATGGCTACACCTTC. Encoded protein: CATSREQGFYGYTF.

The V and J genes are TRBV6-5 and TRBJ2-3, with 7 bases fitting TRBD2. CDR3 size: 15 residues. With V trimmed by 2 bases and J by 1 base, 3 bases remained unmatched. CDR1 and CDR2 (germline): MNHEY, SVGAGI. DNA for the CDR3: TGTGCCAGCAGTTACGGGGGGGTAGGCACAGATACGCAGTATTTT. Encoded protein: CASSYGGVGTDTQYF.

This rearrangement joins TRBV5-1 to TRBJ2-1, with D possibly matching TRBD2 (5 bases). This CDR3 has 12 residues. The V and J ends lost 2 bases and 8 bases respectively, with 8 bases between them. The germline V gene encodes CDR1 SGHRS and CDR2 YFSETQ. For the CDR3, the DNA is TGCGCCAGCAGCTTTGACTATTATGAGCAGTTCTTC. This codes for CASSFDYYEQFF.

V gene TRBV30 combines with J gene TRBJ2-7; D remains ambiguous. The germline V gene has CDR1 GTSNPN and CDR2 SVGIG (reference sequence). The CDR3 extends over 13 amino acids. Trimming took off 0 bases at V and 1 base at J, with 7 bases between the two ends. CDR3 amino acids: CAWSVADSYEQYF. The CDR3 DNA follows: TGTGCCTGGAGTGTAGCTGATTCCTACGAGCAGTACTTC.

The J gene is TRBJ2-3, the V gene TRBV27; 8 bases are shared with TRBD2. Trimming removed 5 bases from V and 3 bases from J; junction bases left unmatched: 7. Looked up from germline, CDR1 is MNHEY and CDR2 is SMNVEV (reference sequence). The CDR3 contains 15 residues. CDR3 DNA: TGTGCCAGCAGTACCGGCGGGAGGCCGACAGATACGCAGTATTTT. Translating gives CASSTGGRPTDTQYF.

This clone was seen a single time. The gene calls are TRBV9 and TRBJ2-7, with D perhaps TRBD2 (6 bases). Trimming cost V 4 bases and J 0 bases, with 14 bases left between them. Germline V gene sequence: CDR1 SGDLS, CDR2 YYNGEE. The CDR3 runs to 15 residues. The CDR3 nucleotides read TGTGCCAGCAGCCCTACCGGGACTCACTCCTACGAGCAGTACTTC. It codes for CASSPTGTHSYEQYF.

V usage is TRBV2 and J usage is TRBJ2-1; 10 bases align to TRBD2. Germline V CDR1 and CDR2: SNHLY, FYNNEI. V lost 4 bases to trimming and J lost 1 base; unmatched junction nucleotides: 1. This CDR3 comprises 15 residues. This chain's CDR3 is CASSVLAGSYNEQFF. As DNA, the CDR3 is TGTGCCAGCAGTGTACTAGCGGGATCCTACAATGAGCAGTTCTTC.

This clone showed up just a few times. This chain links TRBV9 with TRBJ2-7; tentatively, D is TRBD2 (7 bases). Germline assignment: CDR1 SGDLS and CDR2 YYNGEE. This CDR3 contains 15 residues. V was trimmed by 2 bases and J by 6 bases, leaving 18 bases between them. Written as DNA, the CDR3 is TGTGCCAGCAGCGTTAATGGCGGGAGAGGGGGCGAGCAGTACTTC. The encoded protein is CASSVNGGRGGEQYF.

The chain joins TRBV5-1 to TRBJ2-7; 9 nucleotides match TRBD2. The germline V gene encodes CDR1 SGHRS and CDR2 YFSETQ. The junction had 10 bases not matched to a gene; V was cut back by 0 bases and J by 0 bases. The CDR3 consists of 18 residues. The CDR3 loop is CASSLVTSGPALSYEQYF. For the CDR3, the DNA is TGCGCCAGCAGCTTGGTTACTAGCGGGCCTGCCCTCTCCTACGAGCAGTACTTC.

The chain employs TRBV5-1 and TRBJ2-1; 8 nucleotides line up with TRBD2. Germline loops: CDR1 SGHRS, CDR2 YFSETQ. J was trimmed by 2 bases and V by 2 bases; bases with no gene match: 3. The CDR3 is 15 amino acids. In DNA, the CDR3 is TGCGCCAGCAGCTTCAGGACTAGCACCTACAATGAGCAGTTCTTC. This codes for CASSFRTSTYNEQFF.

The gene calls are TRBV7-8 and TRBJ1-2; 10 bases are a match to TRBD1. J was trimmed by 4 bases and V by 2 bases; bases with no gene match: 10. Looked up from germline, CDR1 is SGHVS and CDR2 is FQNEAQ. The CDR3 runs to 17 residues. The CDR3 nucleotides read TGTGCCAGCAGCTTATATCGGGGGGGACAGGGGTTCTATGGCTACACCTTC. Translation gives CASSLYRGGQGFYGYTF.

This clone was seen once. The chain is built from TRBV19 and TRBJ2-7; 9 positions match TRBD2. CDR3 length: 15 amino acids. The ends lost 3 bases at V and 0 bases at J; junction bases unmatched: 3. CDR1 and CDR2 (germline): LNHDA, SQIVND (reference sequence). The CDR3: CASSILAGTSYEQYF. CDR3 in DNA: TGTGCCAGTAGTATCCTAGCGGGAACCTCCTACGAGCAGTACTTC.